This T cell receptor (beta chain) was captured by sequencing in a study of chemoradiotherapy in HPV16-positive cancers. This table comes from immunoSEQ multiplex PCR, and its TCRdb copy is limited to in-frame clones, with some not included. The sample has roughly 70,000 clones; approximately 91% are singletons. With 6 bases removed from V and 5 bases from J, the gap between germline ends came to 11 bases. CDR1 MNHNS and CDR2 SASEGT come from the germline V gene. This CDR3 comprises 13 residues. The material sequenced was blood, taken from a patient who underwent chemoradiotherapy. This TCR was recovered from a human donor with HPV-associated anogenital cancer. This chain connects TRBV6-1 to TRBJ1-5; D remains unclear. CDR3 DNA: TGTGCCAGCAGACCCACCACGGATCAGCCCCAGCATTTT. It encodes CASRPTTDQPQHF.